This T cell receptor (beta chain) was identified in a study of cytomegalovirus exposure and HLA in healthy donors. Findings of the study overall: Most CMV-associated TCR beta chains appeared HLA-restricted in a later analysis. The HLA-A and HLA-B alleles of most subjects were reportedly predicted accurately from TCR beta sequences. Several top significant clusters appeared, in a later analysis, to be linked to common viral pathogens.

Participants comprised healthy donors of bone marrow. For this clone: What it recognizes is unknown.

The primer mix had 60 Vbeta and 13 Jbeta primers. Generated by immunoSEQ multiplex PCR, the TCRdb table keeps only in-frame clones and is missing some. The data hold tens of thousands of clones, with around 69% observed a single time. The source material was PBMCs. The receptor comes from a woman aged 25 to 39 in good health and CMV-seronegative.

This CDR3 reads CASREDRRDTEAFF. CDR3 DNA: TGTGCCAGCAGAGAGGACAGGAGGGACACTGAAGCTTTCTTT. This chain links TRBV25-1 with TRBJ1-1; 7 bases fit TRBD1. Germline V CDR1 and CDR2: MGHDK, SYGVNS. The CDR3 has 14 amino acids. J lost 3 bases, V lost 6 bases, and 7 bases had no gene match. The full variable domain, with the rest looked up from reference TRBV25-1 and TRBJ1-1, is EADIYQTPRYLVIGTGKKITLECSQTMGHDKMYWYQQDPGMELHLIHYSYGVNSTEKGDLSSESTVSRIRTEHFPLTLESARPSHTSQYLCASREDRRDTEAFFGQGTRLTVV.